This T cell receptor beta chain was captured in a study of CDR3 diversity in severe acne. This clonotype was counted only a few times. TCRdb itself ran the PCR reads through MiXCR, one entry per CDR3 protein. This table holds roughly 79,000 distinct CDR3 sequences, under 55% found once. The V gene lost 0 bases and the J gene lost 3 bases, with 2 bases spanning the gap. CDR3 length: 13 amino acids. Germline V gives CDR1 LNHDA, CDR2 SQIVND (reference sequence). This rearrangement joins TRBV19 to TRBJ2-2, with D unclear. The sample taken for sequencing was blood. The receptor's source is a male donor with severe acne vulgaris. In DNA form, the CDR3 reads TGTGCCAGTAGTATAGAGTACACCGGGGAGCTGTTTTTT. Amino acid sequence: CASSIEYTGELFF.